This T cell receptor (beta chain) came from a study of T cell responses to AZD1222 COVID-19 vaccine. Trimming took 5 bases from V and 12 from J, leaving 20 bases between them. Per the germline V gene, CDR1 is LGHNA and CDR2 is YSLEER. CDR3 length: 14 amino acids. Method: immunoSEQ multiplex PCR; TCRdb's copy keeps in-frame clones and lacks some. The sample has approximately 46,000 clones; about 90% are singletons. The chain recombines TRBV4-3 with TRBJ2-1; D ambiguous. This specimen consisted of peripheral blood, obtained 28 days after the second AZD1222 dose. This receptor was identified in an adult who received the AZD1222 COVID-19 vaccine. The CDR3 region is CASSLGRAGDGQFF. The CDR3 nucleotides read TGCGCCAGCAGCTTAGGACGGGCAGGAGATGGGCAGTTCTTC.